This T cell receptor (delta chain) was found in a study of γδ T cells in repeated Plasmodium falciparum infection. TCRdb reprocessed the multiplex PCR reads through CATT. Here the sample spans some 50,000 delta-chain clones, around 1.6% being singletons. Gammadelta T cells were flow-sorted from PBMC into Vgamma9/Vdelta2+ and Vdelta2-negative populations for bulk analysis. This CDR3 contains 15 residues. V shed 5 bases and J shed 5 bases, with 18 bases lying between them. Germline values: CDR1 TSWWSYY, CDR2 QGS. For this clone: TCRdb records a much larger clone's protein for this DNA, with a difference at residue 8 that likely arises from a read error; the protein given is the translation of the DNA.

V and J are TRDV1 and TRDJ1; D not certain. The J gene is absent in TCRdb and was assigned here via DNA matching to germline. This receptor was taken from a pool of human donors (malaria-infected and uninfected, not separated). The specimen sequenced was gamma-delta T cells from blood. As DNA, the CDR3 is TGTGCTCTTGGGACTAACGGGGTACGGGGTGATAAACTCATCTTT. Its translation: CALGTNGVRGDKLIF.